This T cell receptor beta chain came from a study of beta chain features in type 1 diabetes. Study-wide results and caveats: Sequencing used cDNA, and cells with high TCR expression could therefore be over-represented. Researchers caution that PCR might favor shorter templates, equally among patients and controls. Moderately but significantly shorter TCRB CDR3s were found in Type 1 diabetes patients in all four CD4+ subsets.

Expressed TCRB transcripts were sequenced, since all the RNA that had been isolated was reverse transcribed. Sequencing used immunoSEQ multiplex PCR; TCRdb keeps in-frame clones, though not all of them. The sample comprises almost 350,000 clones, around 7.6% of which are singletons, and approximately 0.47% rests with the top ten. Every donor provided one heparinised blood draw, which averaged approximately 100 mL. This clone was counted between two and nine times. The antigen is unknown. With V trimmed by 1 base and J by 9 bases, 6 bases remained unmatched. Germline V gives CDR1 MNHNS, CDR2 SASEGT. The CDR3 runs to 14 residues.

The receptor was derived from a woman between 18 and 30 years old in good health. This sequence joins TRBV6-1 and TRBJ1-2; TRBD1 aligns across 9 bases. What was sequenced was central memory CD4+ T cells from blood. The CDR3 loop reads CASSEERTGVRYTF. Here the CDR3 DNA reads TGTGCCAGCAGTGAAGAAAGGACAGGGGTTCGCTACACCTTC.